A single sample gave rise to the 29 T cell receptor beta chains below, sequenced in a study of blood T cells in healthy people across ages. Alongside a J-beta primer mix, a sample-barcoded 5' primer served in a second PCR lasting roughly 7 to 11 cycles. TCRdb used MiXCR to reprocess the 5' RACE reads, holding one entry per CDR3 protein. The sample yields about 1.5 million distinct CDR3 sequences, 40% to 50% seen once. What was sequenced was blood. These receptors all stem from a woman aged 18-30 years in good health.

This clonotype was seen ten or more times. The chain couples TRBV29-1 to TRBJ2-7; 8 nucleotides agree with TRBD1. The V gene end was trimmed by 7 bases and the J gene end by 6 bases; junction bases not matched to a gene: 8. The CDR3 is 12 amino acids. Germline V CDR1 and CDR2: SQVTM, ANQGSEA. The CDR3: CSADRGVAEQYF. For the CDR3, the DNA is TGCAGCGCCGACAGGGGTGTAGCCGAGCAGTACTTC.

V and J are TRBV10-3 and TRBJ2-7, with D unclear. The end of the DNA fits TRBJ2-5 better, so the J call may be wrong. The CDR3 covers 13 residues. Germline CDR1 is ENHRY and CDR2 is SYGVKD. The CDR3 nucleotides are TGTGCCATCAGTGGGGCCCCGGCGGAGACCCAGTACTTC. Translation: CAISGAPAETQYF.

This clonotype was seen only a few times. The rearrangement joins TRBV7-2 to TRBJ2-1; a weak D match, TRBD2 (6 bases). V shed 0 bases and J shed 9 bases, with 18 bases lying between them. Germline CDR1 reads SGHTA; CDR2 reads FQGNSA. CDR3 length equals 16 residues. In DNA, the CDR3 is TGTGCCAGCAGCTTAGCAGGGACTCACCTAAAGGTTGAGCAGTTCTTC. Protein: CASSLAGTHLKVEQFF.

In its sample, this clonotype was seen a few times. V usage is TRBV12-3 or TRBV12-4 and J usage is TRBJ2-1, with D possibly matching TRBD2 (6 bases). This CDR3 comprises 15 residues. The V gene lost 5 bases and the J gene lost 6 bases, with 17 bases spanning the gap. The CDR3 reads CASSETRYDFNEQFF. The CDR3 bases are TGTGCCAGCAGTGAGACTAGGTACGATTTCAATGAGCAGTTCTTC.

This clonotype has just a few counts. The chain employs TRBV5-5 and TRBJ2-1; D gene unclear. Germline V gene data show CDR1 as SGHKS and CDR2 as YYEKEE (reference sequence). The CDR3 contains 14 residues. Trimming took 1 base from V and 3 from J, leaving 8 bases between them. CDR3 sequence: CASSLKGHYNEQFF. As DNA, the CDR3 is TGTGCCAGCAGCTTGAAGGGCCACTACAATGAGCAGTTCTTC.

Concerning this clonotype itself: A much larger clone lies a single base off, so this may be a read error. V usage is TRBV10-3 and J usage is TRBJ2-1; 8 bases line up with TRBD2. CDR3 length: 15 amino acids. J was trimmed by 5 bases and V by 5 bases; bases with no gene match: 8. Germline CDR1 reads ENHRY; CDR2 reads SYGVKD. CDR3 residues: CAISKRISGNNEQFF. In DNA, the CDR3 is TGTGCCATCAGTAAGAGGATTAGCGGGAACAATGAGCAGTTCTTC.

The rearrangement joins TRBV27 to TRBJ2-2; D unclear. V lost 10 bases, J lost 6 bases, and 12 bases lay in between. Germline loops: CDR1 MNHEY, CDR2 SMNVEV (reference sequence). The CDR3 loop spans 12 amino acids. CDR3: CATRLLPGELFF. The CDR3 bases are TGTGCCACCCGGTTGCTGCCCGGGGAGCTGTTTTTT.

As to this clonotype: A much more abundant neighbour one base away suggests this may be a read error. This rearrangement joins TRBV20-1 to TRBJ2-4, with D perhaps matching TRBD1 (6 bases). The CDR3 totals 12 residues. The germline gives CDR1 DFQATT, CDR2 SNEGSKA (reference sequence). V was shortened by 5 bases and J by 13 bases, with 18 bases between the two germline ends. CDR3 nucleotides: TGCAGTGCTGGTGCAGGGGCGGGTGAGCAGTACTTC. Its protein product is CSAGAGAGEQYF.

The V gene is TRBV5-1, the J gene TRBJ1-1, with D perhaps TRBD1 (5 bases). The CDR3 contains 14 residues. Germline V gives CDR1 SGHRS, CDR2 YFSETQ. V shed 0 bases and J shed 3 bases, with 9 bases lying between them. Here the CDR3 DNA reads TGCGCCAGCAGCTTGGAGGGGAAGCACACTGAAGCTTTCTTT. Protein sequence: CASSLEGKHTEAFF.

The chain joins TRBV20-1 to TRBJ2-5; 10 bases map to TRBD2. CDR1 and CDR2 (germline): DFQATT, SNEGSKA (reference sequence). The CDR3 length is 14 residues. Unmatched junction bases numbered 8, after V lost 5 bases and J lost 5 bases. CDR3 DNA: TGCAGTGCTCAGCGGGAGGGCCGATCCGAGACCCAGTACTTC. Encoded protein: CSAQREGRSETQYF.

The rearrangement joins TRBV28 to TRBJ1-6, with D unclear. This CDR3 spans 16 amino acids. CDR1 and CDR2 from the germline V gene are MDHEN and SYDVKM. Trimming shortened V by 6 bases and J by 11 bases, and 23 bases separated the two germline ends. The CDR3 reads CASRFPANGWVPPLHF. CDR3 nucleotides: TGTGCCAGCAGGTTCCCCGCTAACGGGTGGGTTCCACCCCTCCACTTT.

This clonotype was detected only a few times. The genes are TRBV12-3 or TRBV12-4 and TRBJ2-7, with D unresolved. V lost 3 bases to trimming and J lost 6 bases, with 15 bases between them. This CDR3 comprises 14 residues. CDR3 bases: TGTGCCAGCAGTTTTAGGGCCGAGATTGGCGAGCAGTACTTC. Translating gives CASSFRAEIGEQYF.

This clonotype was seen a handful of times. This chain joins TRBV5-1 and TRBJ2-7; 11 nucleotides line up with TRBD2. V lost 5 bases, J lost 1 base, and 11 bases stayed unmatched. Germline V gene lookup returns CDR1 SGHRS and CDR2 YFSETQ. The CDR3 runs to 17 residues. CDR3 loop: CASRTLAGATGSYEQYF. DNA for the CDR3: TGCGCCAGCAGAACACTAGCGGGAGCCACCGGATCCTACGAGCAGTACTTC.

The gene calls are TRBV6-1 and TRBJ2-1, with D tentatively TRBD2 (6 bases). The CDR3 is made up of 14 amino acids. The germline CDR1 and CDR2 sequences are MNHNS and SASEGT. The germline V and J ends were trimmed by 7 bases and 3 bases, with 13 bases remaining between them. The CDR3, as DNA: TGTGCCAGCAACGTTCGGGGAGGCTACAATGAGCAGTTCTTC. Translation gives CASNVRGGYNEQFF.

This chain uses TRBV11-3 with TRBJ2-4, with 8 bases identical to TRBD1. There are 13 residues in the CDR3. Germline values: CDR1 SGHNT, CDR2 YENEEA. Trimming at V came to 5 bases and at J to 13 bases, leaving 10 bases not matched to a gene. The CDR3 nucleotides are TGTGCCAGCAGCGAGACAGGGGCAGGGGAGCAGTACTTC. It yields the protein CASSETGAGEQYF.

This clonotype was found a few times. CDR3 nucleotide sequence: TGTGCCAGCAGCTTTGTTGACGGTGAAGCTTTCTTT. It specifies CASSFVDGEAFF. This chain links TRBV7-9 with TRBJ1-1; D is unclear. The CDR3 is 12 amino acids. The V gene lost 3 bases and the J gene lost 7 bases, with 9 bases spanning the gap. Per the germline V gene, CDR1 is SEHNR and CDR2 is FQNEAQ (reference sequence).

The chain has TRBV20-1 and TRBJ2-3; D tentatively fits TRBD1 or TRBD2 (5 bases each). Germline V lookup: CDR1 DFQATT, CDR2 SNEGSKA (reference sequence). There are 14 residues in the CDR3. V lost 6 bases to trimming and J lost 3 bases, with 16 bases between them. The DNA of the CDR3 is TGCAGTGCGGCTCCGGGACGGGGAACAGATACGCAGTATTTT. This translates into CSAAPGRGTDTQYF.

The CDR3 DNA follows: TGCAGCGTTGAAGTCAGGGGCGCGGGCTATGGCTACACCTTC. It specifies CSVEVRGAGYGYTF. The chain uses TRBV29-1 and TRBJ1-2; D possibly corresponds to TRBD1 (6 bases). Trimming left V 1 base short and J 4 bases short, with 13 bases between. The CDR3 has 14 residues. Germline CDR1 and CDR2: SQVTM and ANQGSEA.

The chain links TRBV7-9 to TRBJ1-6; D call uncertain. V lost 5 bases and J lost 2, with 7 bases in between. CDR1 is SEHNR and CDR2 is FQNEAQ in the germline V gene (reference sequence). The CDR3 consists of 14 residues. CDR3 in amino acids: CASSPGAYNSPLHF. The CDR3 DNA reads TGTGCCAGCAGCCCCGGGGCCTATAATTCACCCCTCCACTTT.

In nucleotides, the CDR3 is TGTGCCAGCAGCCGCGCAGGGGCCAGCTCCTACAATGAGCAGTTCTTC. Encoded protein: CASSRAGASSYNEQFF. The J gene is TRBJ2-1, the V gene TRBV5-6; D might be TRBD1 (6 bases). The CDR3 has 16 residues. Germline loops: CDR1 SGHDT, CDR2 YYEEEE. Trimming removed 4 bases from V and 0 bases from J, with 14 bases in between.

This clonotype was counted at least ten times. The chain carries TRBV2 and TRBJ1-5; TRBD1 matches 8 bases. The V segment lost 5 bases and the J segment 1 base; nucleotides outside the gene matches: 1. The germline V gene has CDR1 SNHLY and CDR2 FYNNEI. The CDR3 has 14 residues. The CDR3 region has the DNA TGTGCCAGCAGTCGGACAGGGAGCAATCAGCCCCAGCATTTT. Its translation is CASSRTGSNQPQHF.

CDR3 sequence reads: CAISEAGTGNIQYF. The DNA of the CDR3 is TGTGCCATCAGTGAGGCCGGGACAGGTAACATTCAGTACTTC. This chain links TRBV10-3 with TRBJ2-7, with 8 bases aligning to TRBD1. The J call may be mistaken, given a closer DNA end match to TRBJ2-4. Germline-derived CDR1 and CDR2 are ENHRY and SYGVKD. CDR3 length: 14 amino acids.

This clonotype was seen a few times. The J gene is TRBJ2-7, the V gene TRBV6-5; no firm D call. CDR1 and CDR2 (germline): MNHEY, SVGAGI. The CDR3 spans 12 residues. V lost 5 bases, J lost 4 bases, and 9 bases lay in between. CDR3 in DNA: TGTGCCAGCAGTCATCTAGGTTACGAGCAGTACTTC. Translated: CASSHLGYEQYF.

In this sample, this clonotype turned up a few times. The genes are TRBV20-1 and TRBJ2-5; 7 bases map to TRBD2. The ends lost 4 bases at V and 0 bases at J; junction bases unmatched: 5. CDR1 and CDR2 (germline): DFQATT, SNEGSKA (reference sequence). CDR3 length: 14 amino acids. In DNA, the CDR3 is TGCAGTGCTACTAGCGGCAGGAACCAAGAGACCCAGTACTTC. Residues: CSATSGRNQETQYF.

The V call is TRBV10-3, the J call TRBJ1-6; 8 bases are shared with TRBD1. The CDR3 length is 16 residues. Germline V lookup: CDR1 ENHRY, CDR2 SYGVKD. V shed 6 bases and J 0 bases; nucleotides not matched to a gene: 4. The CDR3 sequence: CAIRGQESSYNSPLHF. The CDR3 DNA reads as TGTGCCATCAGGGGACAGGAGAGCTCCTATAATTCACCCCTCCACTTT.

A few counts support this clonotype. V gene TRBV12-3 or TRBV12-4 combines with J gene TRBJ1-1; tentatively, D is TRBD1 (6 bases). Trimming removed 10 bases from V and 5 bases from J, with 17 bases in between. The CDR3 loop spans 13 amino acids. CDR3 protein: CATCLGGATEAFF. In DNA, the CDR3 is TGTGCCACATGCCTTGGGGGGGCAACTGAAGCTTTCTTT.

The chain is built from TRBV7-2 and TRBJ2-7, with 7 bases identical to TRBD2. This CDR3 comprises 15 residues. CDR1 SGHTA and CDR2 FQGNSA come from the germline V gene. V gave up 4 bases and J gave up 0 bases; unmatched junction bases: 6. CDR3 bases: TGTGCCAGCAGCTCTACTAGCGCTAACTCCTACGAGCAGTACTTC. It yields the protein CASSSTSANSYEQYF.

This clonotype was counted once. The chain is built from TRBV20-1 and TRBJ2-7; 14 bases are a match to TRBD2. The V segment lost 8 bases and the J segment 3 bases; nucleotides outside the gene matches: 12. CDR1 and CDR2 (germline): DFQATT, SNEGSKA (reference sequence). This CDR3 has 16 amino acids. CDR3 nucleotides: TGCAGTACCAAGGGGGGGACTAGCGGGAGTGTCTACGAGCAGTACTTC. Translated, it gives CSTKGGTSGSVYEQYF.

The rearrangement joins TRBV15 to TRBJ2-1, with 7 positions matching TRBD1. The CDR3 is 15 residues long. The V segment lost 4 bases and the J segment 5 bases; nucleotides outside the gene matches: 8. CDR1 is LNHNV, CDR2 YYDKDF, per germline (reference sequence). The chain's CDR3 is CATSTPTGLHNEQFF. The CDR3 region has the DNA TGTGCCACCAGCACCCCGACAGGGCTGCACAATGAGCAGTTCTTC. Drawing the rest from reference TRBV15 and TRBJ2-1, the complete variable domain is DAMVIQNPRYQVTQFGKPVTLSCSQTLNHNVMYWYQQKSSQAPKLLFHYYDKDFNNEADTPDNFQSRRPNTSFCFLDIRSPGLGDTAMYLCATSTPTGLHNEQFFGPGTRLTVL.